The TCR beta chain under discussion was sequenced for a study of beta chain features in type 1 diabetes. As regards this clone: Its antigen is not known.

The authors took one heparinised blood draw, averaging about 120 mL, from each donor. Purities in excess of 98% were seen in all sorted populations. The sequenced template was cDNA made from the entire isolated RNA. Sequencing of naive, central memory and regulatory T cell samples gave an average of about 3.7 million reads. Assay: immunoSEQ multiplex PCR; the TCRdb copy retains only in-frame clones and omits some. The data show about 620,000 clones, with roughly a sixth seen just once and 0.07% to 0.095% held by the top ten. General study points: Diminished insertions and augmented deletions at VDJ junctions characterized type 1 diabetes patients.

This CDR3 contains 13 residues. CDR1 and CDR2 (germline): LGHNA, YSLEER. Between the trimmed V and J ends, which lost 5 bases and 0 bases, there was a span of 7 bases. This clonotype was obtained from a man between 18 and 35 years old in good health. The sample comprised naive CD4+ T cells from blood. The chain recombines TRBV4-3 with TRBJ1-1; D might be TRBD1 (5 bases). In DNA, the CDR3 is TGCGCCAGCAGCGGGGCTTTGAACACTGAAGCTTTCTTT. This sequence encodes CASSGALNTEAFF.